This T cell receptor (beta chain) was sequenced in a study of blood T cell repertoires in COVID-19. Looking at the study overall: The study drew acute and convalescent COVID-19 samples from the United States, Italy and Spain. From T cells, B-cell-depleted T cells, or PBMCs came the material, which was cDNA or gDNA.

Original processing notes: Amplifying reference gene primers gave estimates of nucleated cell counts. Assay used: immunoSEQ multiplex PCR; TCRdb lists only in-frame clones, some missing. The V and J calls and clone size come from that table; D and trimming were worked out from the DNA. The sample holds about 310,000 clones; about nine tenths are singletons and the top ten take approximately 2.4%. In its sample, this clone was seen once. The CDR3 length is 15 residues. V was pared by 4 bases and J by 5 bases, with 6 bases of the junction left unmatched. Germline loops: CDR1 LGHDT, CDR2 YNNKEL (reference sequence).

The chain carries TRBV3-1 (or the pseudogene TRBV3-2) and TRBJ2-2; 8 bases fit TRBD1. The origin of this receptor is a man aged 18 to 35 with active or convalescent COVID-19. Sequencing was performed on peripheral blood. CDR3 sequence reads: CASSPSDRGTGELFF. The CDR3 DNA sequence: TGTGCCAGCAGCCCGTCCGACAGGGGAACCGGGGAGCTGTTTTTT.